This T cell receptor beta chain was recovered during a study of ipilimumab plus nivolumab after autologous stem cell transplantation. TCRdb keeps only in-frame clones here, not all; method: immunoSEQ multiplex PCR. The table has tens of thousands of clones, around 80% seen once. Study results and caveats: Per the authors, repertoire, Treg and microbiota data justify further study.

Patients got 3 mg/kg IV nivolumab weeks 1, 4, 7, 10, then biweekly through week 26. Germline CDR1 and CDR2: SGHTA and FQGNSA. The CDR3 length is 15 residues. With 5 bases removed from V and 7 bases from J, the gap between germline ends came to 18 bases. In the case of this clone: Its antigen is unidentified.

This TCR derives from a male donor with diffuse large B-cell lymphoma. This material consisted of PBMCs, taken in a trial of ipilimumab plus nivolumab as post-transplant consolidation. The rearrangement uses TRBV7-2 and TRBJ1-5, with D perhaps TRBD1 (5 bases). The DNA of the CDR3 is TGTGCCAGCAGCGCCCAGGGCATCAAAGGGCAGCCCCAGCATTTT. It translates to CASSAQGIKGQPQHF. The full variable domain, its missing parts supplied by reference TRBV7-2 and TRBJ1-5, is GAGVSQSPSNKVTEKGKDVELRCDPISGHTALYWYRQSLGQGLEFLIYFQGNSAPDKSGLPSDRFSAERTGGSVSTLTIQRTQQEDSAVYLCASSAQGIKGQPQHFGDGTRLSIL.